The 30 T cell receptor beta chains in this list originate from one sample, sequenced in a study of blood T cell repertoires in COVID-19. TCRdb's table, derived via immunoSEQ multiplex PCR, lists solely in-frame clones and lacks some. The data hold over 150,000 clones, with approximately 86% observed a single time. Sequences were obtained from peripheral blood. The receptors derive from a man in his forties with active or convalescent COVID-19.

The chain links TRBV19 to TRBJ1-1; D remains ambiguous. In germline, CDR1 is LNHDA, CDR2 SQIVND (reference sequence). Trimming took off 3 bases at V and 1 base at J, with 12 bases between the two ends. The CDR3 consists of 15 residues. The CDR3 nucleotides are TGTGCCAGTAGTATCACGGTCCATACGAACACTGAAGCTTTCTTT. It specifies CASSITVHTNTEAFF.

This sequence joins TRBV24-1 and TRBJ1-5; no clear D gene. Per the germline V gene, CDR1 is KGHDR and CDR2 is SFDVKD. Trimming cost V 6 bases and J 0 bases, with 8 bases left between them. The CDR3 is made up of 14 amino acids. For the CDR3, the DNA is TGTGCCACCAGTCCGGGGAATAGCAATCAGCCCCAGCATTTT. Its protein product is CATSPGNSNQPQHF.

In this sample, this clone turned up once. The chain has TRBV30 and TRBJ1-2; D may be TRBD1 (6 bases). V was pared by 5 bases and J by 5 bases, with 15 bases between. This CDR3 is built from 13 residues. Germline CDR1 is GTSNPN and CDR2 is SVGIG (reference sequence). For the CDR3, the DNA is TGTGCCTGGGGTCTCTCAACAGGGTATGGCTACACCTTC. Amino acids: CAWGLSTGYGYTF.

This chain links TRBV7-2 with TRBJ2-7; possible D gene TRBD1, 6 bases. Germline V lookup: CDR1 SGHTA, CDR2 FQGNSA. The V end lost 5 bases, the J end lost 4 bases, and 12 bases lay between the germline ends. CDR3 size: 13 residues. CDR3 protein: CASSILQGYEQYF. The CDR3 bases are TGTGCCAGCAGCATATTACAGGGTTACGAGCAGTACTTC. Full variable domain (rest looked up from reference TRBV7-2 and TRBJ2-7): GAGVSQSPSNKVTEKGKDVELRCDPISGHTALYWYRQSLGQGLEFLIYFQGNSAPDKSGLPSDRFSAERTGGSVSTLTIQRTQQEDSAVYLCASSILQGYEQYFGPGTRLTVT.

CDR3 nucleotide sequence: TGTGCCTGGAGGCCAACTAGCGGGCGTGGCCGGTCCCTAGCCAAAAACATTCAGTACTTC. Amino acids: CAWRPTSGRGRSLAKNIQYF. The chain is built from TRBV30 and TRBJ2-4; 9 positions match TRBD2. The CDR3 totals 20 residues. CDR1 is GTSNPN and CDR2 is SVGIG in the germline V gene (reference sequence). The ends lost 3 bases at V and 0 bases at J; junction bases unmatched: 18. The variable domain in full, completed from reference TRBV30 and TRBJ2-4, reads SQTIHQWPATLVQPVGSPLSLECTVEGTSNPNLYWYRQAAGRGLQLLFYSVGIGQISSEVPQNLSASRPQDRQFILSSKKLLLSDSGFYLCAWRPTSGRGRSLAKNIQYFGAGTRLSVL.

The chain links TRBV19 to TRBJ2-5; D is perhaps TRBD1 (6 bases). Germline V lookup: CDR1 LNHDA, CDR2 SQIVND (reference sequence). This CDR3 has 14 residues. With 5 bases removed from V and 7 bases from J, the gap between germline ends came to 17 bases. CDR3 protein: CASSEQGAGATQYF. In DNA form, the CDR3 reads TGTGCCAGTAGTGAACAGGGTGCAGGGGCGACCCAGTACTTC.

This chain links TRBV14 with TRBJ1-2; tentative D call: TRBD1 (6 bases). The CDR3 has 14 residues. The V and J ends lost 5 bases and 2 bases respectively, with 12 bases between them. Germline values: CDR1 SGHDN, CDR2 FVKESK. The CDR3 reads CASSGRTVNYGYTF. The CDR3 nucleotides are TGTGCCAGCAGCGGAAGGACAGTCAACTATGGCTACACCTTC.

In DNA form, the CDR3 reads TGTGCCAGCAGCCACACTAGCGGGGGGGCAGATACGCAGTATTTT. This translates into CASSHTSGGADTQYF. The gene calls are TRBV7-3 and TRBJ2-3; the match to TRBD2 covers 13 bases. Trimming took 5 bases from V and 4 from J; bases not matched to a gene: 3. The CDR3 is made up of 15 amino acids. Germline V gene data show CDR1 as SGHTA and CDR2 as FQGTGA.

The chain combines TRBV10-3 with TRBJ1-5, with no clear D. This CDR3 comprises 15 residues. From germline, CDR1 is ENHRY and CDR2 SYGVKD. The ends were cut back, 0 bases at V and 0 bases at J, with 6 bases in the middle. The chain's CDR3 is CAISESGHSNQPQHF. The CDR3 nucleotides read TGTGCCATCAGTGAGTCTGGCCATAGCAATCAGCCCCAGCATTTT.

The chain carries TRBV28 and TRBJ1-5, with 7 positions matching TRBD1. CDR1 and CDR2 (germline): MDHEN, SYDVKM. V was pared by 6 bases and J by 4 bases, with 3 bases of the junction left unmatched. The CDR3 contains 13 residues. The CDR3 reads CASSGTANQPQHF. The CDR3 DNA reads as TGTGCCAGCAGCGGGACAGCGAATCAGCCCCAGCATTTT. The whole variable domain, remainder taken from reference TRBV28 and TRBJ1-5, is DVKVTQSSRYLVKRTGEKVFLECVQDMDHENMFWYRQDPGLGLRLIYFSYDVKMKEKGDIPEGYSVSREKKERFSLILESASTNQTSMYLCASSGTANQPQHFGDGTRLSIL.

V and J are TRBV5-6 and TRBJ1-6, with D uncertain. Germline-derived CDR1 and CDR2 are SGHDT and YYEEEE. V gave up 0 bases and J gave up 9 bases, with 13 bases separating them. CDR3 length equals 15 residues. DNA for the CDR3: TGTGCCAGCAGCTTGGGGAGAGTCGGTGGTTCACCCCTCCACTTT. This encodes CASSLGRVGGSPLHF.

The chain has TRBV18 and TRBJ1-2; TRBD1 matches 8 bases. This CDR3 contains 13 residues. Germline trimming cut 5 bases from V and 5 bases from J; bases unmatched to any gene: 4. From germline, CDR1 is KGHSH and CDR2 LQKENI. The CDR3 nucleotides are TGTGCCAGCTCAACGGACAGGGTATATGGCTACACCTTC. This codes for CASSTDRVYGYTF.

The chain couples TRBV2 to TRBJ2-5; a weak D match, TRBD2 (6 bases). The length of the CDR3 is 14 residues. V was cut by 7 bases and J by 7 bases, with 19 bases left in between. Germline loops: CDR1 SNHLY, CDR2 FYNNEI. The CDR3 is CASIGRRVEGTQYF. The CDR3 nucleotides are TGTGCCAGCATAGGTCGGCGGGTGGAGGGGACCCAGTACTTC.

DNA for the CDR3: TGTGCCAGCAGTTACTCCCAGCGCACGTTTCTCTATGGCTACACCTTC. Protein: CASSYSQRTFLYGYTF. The rearrangement uses TRBV6-2 or TRBV6-3 and TRBJ1-2; no clear D gene. V was pared by 0 bases and J by 4 bases, with 15 bases between. In germline, CDR1 is MNHEY, CDR2 SVGEGT. The CDR3 totals 16 residues.

A remark on this clone: The junction and the germline gene differ at one end; a read error may be behind it. CDR3 sequence reads: CARSSGQGAGAKNIQYF. CDR3 DNA: TGTGCCCGCAGCTCGGGACAGGGGGCGGGGGCCAAAAACATTCAGTACTTC. This rearrangement joins TRBV9 to TRBJ2-4; 12 bases agree with TRBD1. The CDR3 spans 17 residues. Germline V gene data show CDR1 as SGDLS and CDR2 as YYNGEE.

This chain links TRBV7-9 with TRBJ2-7; D might be TRBD2 (6 bases). This CDR3 has 12 residues. V was clipped by 4 bases and J by 6 bases, with 10 bases between them. Germline assignment: CDR1 SEHNR and CDR2 FQNEAQ (reference sequence). As DNA, the CDR3 is TGTGCCAGCAGCTCGCTAGCGTCCGAGCAGTACTTC. Its protein is CASSSLASEQYF.

This clone was detected once. The gene calls are TRBV5-5 and TRBJ1-4, with TRBD1 matching 9 bases. Germline CDR1 is SGHKS and CDR2 is YYEKEE (reference sequence). The CDR3 length is 17 residues. J gave up 3 bases and V 2 bases, and 8 bases lay outside the gene matches. The CDR3 DNA sequence: TGTGCCAGCAGCTTTTCCACAGGGGGCATGGCTAATGAAAAACTGTTTTTT. Translating gives CASSFSTGGMANEKLFF.

V is TRBV5-5 and J is TRBJ2-1; 10 positions match TRBD2. Trimming cost V 4 bases and J 10 bases; bases outside gene matches: 5. The CDR3 has 13 amino acids. Germline V gives CDR1 SGHKS, CDR2 YYEKEE (reference sequence). The CDR3 loop reads CASSPTSGAEQFF. CDR3 sequence (DNA): TGTGCCAGCAGCCCCACTAGCGGGGCCGAGCAGTTCTTC.

This chain joins TRBV29-1 and TRBJ2-6, with D hard to call. Germline V lookup: CDR1 SQVTM, CDR2 ANQGSEA. V was trimmed by 3 bases and J by 0 bases, leaving 6 bases between them. CDR3 size: 14 residues. The CDR3 bases are TGCAGCGTTGAGGCGGACTCTGGGGCCAACGTCCTGACTTTC. Translating gives CSVEADSGANVLTF.

The chain combines TRBV25-1 with TRBJ1-4; TRBD1 aligns across 8 bases. This CDR3 has 15 residues. Unmatched junction bases numbered 6, after V lost 2 bases and J lost 7 bases. Germline CDR1 reads MGHDK; CDR2 reads SYGVNS. The CDR3 coding sequence is TGTGCCAGCAGTGAACCCCGGACAGGGACTGAAAAACTGTTTTTT. Its translation is CASSEPRTGTEKLFF.

This clone showed up just once. The chain employs TRBV28 and TRBJ2-7; D is possibly TRBD1 (6 bases). CDR3 length: 13 residues. The V and J ends lost 5 bases and 3 bases respectively, with 11 bases between them. The germline gives CDR1 MDHEN, CDR2 SYDVKM. This chain's CDR3 is CASSRTVLYEQYF. The CDR3 DNA reads TGTGCCAGCAGTCGGACAGTTCTCTACGAGCAGTACTTC.

V is TRBV4-1 and J is TRBJ2-7; perhaps TRBD2 as D (5 bases). The CDR3 is 16 residues long. CDR1 is MGHRA and CDR2 is YSYEKL in the germline V gene. V was trimmed by 4 bases and J by 5 bases, leaving 21 bases between them. CDR3 in DNA: TGCGCCAGCAGCCTCATTCGAGGGAAGGGTATTGACGAGCAGTACTTC. Its translation: CASSLIRGKGIDEQYF.

The DNA of the CDR3 is TGCGCCAGCAGCTCGCAACAGAACACTGAAGCTTTCTTT. This gives the protein CASSSQQNTEAFF. The chain couples TRBV5-1 to TRBJ1-1; D uncertain. The CDR3 has 13 amino acids. Germline lookup yields CDR1 SGHRS and CDR2 YFSETQ. Trimming cost V 3 bases and J 1 base, with 7 bases left between them.

The table lists this clone with a count of one. The chain carries TRBV6-2 or TRBV6-3 and TRBJ2-3; 10 positions match TRBD1. The CDR3 loop spans 14 amino acids. V lost 6 bases to trimming and J lost 1 base; unmatched junction nucleotides: 1. The germline V gene encodes CDR1 MNHEY and CDR2 SVGEGT. This CDR3 is CASSDRGRTDTQYF. The CDR3 DNA is TGTGCCAGCAGCGACAGGGGGCGCACAGATACGCAGTATTTT.

V usage is TRBV7-2 and J usage is TRBJ2-7; possible D gene TRBD1, 6 bases. Trimming took off 5 bases at V and 2 bases at J, with 13 bases between the two ends. Germline lookup yields CDR1 SGHTA and CDR2 FQGNSA. This CDR3 is 14 amino acids long. CDR3 in DNA: TGTGCCAGCAGCCCAGGGGCGGCTACCTACGAGCAGTACTTC. This gives the protein CASSPGAATYEQYF.

The CDR3 sequence is CASSLGYRNTEAFF. The CDR3 DNA sequence: TGCGCCAGCAGCCTGGGGTACAGGAACACTGAAGCTTTCTTT. V gene TRBV5-1 combines with J gene TRBJ1-1; D call uncertain. Per the germline V gene, CDR1 is SGHRS and CDR2 is YFSETQ. This CDR3 has 14 residues. Between the trimmed V and J ends, which lost 4 bases and 1 base, there was a span of 11 bases. The complete variable domain, with remaining parts taken from reference TRBV5-1 and TRBJ1-1, reads KAGVTQTPRYLIKTRGQQVTLSCSPISGHRSVSWYQQTPGQGLQFLFEYFSETQRNKGNFPGRFSGRQFSNSRSEMNVSTLELGDSALYLCASSLGYRNTEAFFGQGTRLTVV.

The chain couples TRBV30 to TRBJ1-5, with D tentatively TRBD1 (6 bases). Trimming cost V 0 bases and J 4 bases, with 13 bases left between them. This CDR3 has 15 amino acids. Germline V CDR1 and CDR2: GTSNPN, SVGIG (reference sequence). CDR3 coding DNA: TGTGCCTGGAGTGTATCGGGGACACAGAATCAGCCCCAGCATTTT. Translation: CAWSVSGTQNQPQHF.

This clone was seen a single time. This sequence joins TRBV7-8 and TRBJ2-2, with D perhaps TRBD1 (5 bases). Between the trimmed V and J ends, which lost 5 bases and 5 bases, there was a span of 21 bases. The germline V gene has CDR1 SGHVS and CDR2 FQNEAQ. The CDR3 totals 17 residues. The CDR3 DNA sequence: TGTGCCAGCAGCCACCTCGACAGTCTCAAGAAGACCGGGGAGCTGTTTTTT. This translates into CASSHLDSLKKTGELFF.

This rearrangement joins TRBV9 to TRBJ2-2; 11 nucleotides line up with TRBD2. Germline V gives CDR1 SGDLS, CDR2 YYNGEE. After removal of 0 bases from V and 4 bases from J, the junction contained 2 bases not matched to a gene. The CDR3 length is 16 residues. The CDR3 here is CASSVATSGGTGELFF. In DNA form, the CDR3 reads TGTGCCAGCAGCGTAGCTACTAGCGGGGGCACCGGGGAGCTGTTTTTT.

The chain joins TRBV27 to TRBJ2-5; 8 nucleotides align to TRBD2. Germline V gives CDR1 MNHEY, CDR2 SMNVEV (reference sequence). This CDR3 comprises 16 residues. J was trimmed by 4 bases and V by 3 bases; bases with no gene match: 10. CDR3 nucleotide sequence: TGTGCCAGCAGTTTGGTAGCGGGGCGGGGGGTAGAGACCCAGTACTTC. Translated: CASSLVAGRGVETQYF.